This passage covers 10 T cell receptor beta chains from one sample sequenced in a study of T cells in localized non-small cell lung cancer. TCRdb keeps only in-frame clones here, not all; method: immunoSEQ multiplex PCR. The sample lists tens of thousands of clones; about nine tenths were seen once. Material: peripheral blood, obtained before any cancer treatment. The origin of the receptors is a woman between 35 and 75 years old with stage I lung adenocarcinoma.

The gene calls are TRBV7-8 and TRBJ1-5; D possibly corresponds to TRBD1 (5 bases). Trimming took off 1 base at V and 9 bases at J, with 19 bases between the two ends. The CDR3 is made up of 16 amino acids. The germline gives CDR1 SGHVS, CDR2 FQNEAQ. In nucleotides, the CDR3 is TGTGCCAGCAGCTTAGTGGTCTACGGGGCCCGCTCGCCCCAGCATTTT. Translation: CASSLVVYGARSPQHF.

This clone turned up a few times. This sequence joins TRBV28 and TRBJ2-7, with 7 bases fitting TRBD1. Germline CDR1 and CDR2: MDHEN and SYDVKM. The CDR3 spans 14 residues. With V trimmed by 8 bases and J by 4 bases, 11 bases remained unmatched. CDR3 in DNA: TGTGCCAGCGAGGTGAGGACAGGTAGTTACGAGCAGTACTTC. As protein: CASEVRTGSYEQYF.

V is TRBV7-2 and J is TRBJ2-3; the D gene is possibly TRBD2 (5 bases). The germline V gene has CDR1 SGHTA and CDR2 FQGNSA. The CDR3 totals 13 residues. V lost 5 bases, J lost 1 base, and 7 bases lay in between. CDR3 in DNA: TGTGCCAGCAGCCTGGGAGGCACAGATACGCAGTATTTT. Translating it yields CASSLGGTDTQYF.

CDR3 region: CASNPSWGVGDTQYF. CDR3 bases: TGTGCCAGCAATCCGTCGTGGGGCGTGGGAGATACGCAGTATTTT. The chain employs TRBV27 and TRBJ2-3; weak D call: TRBD1 (5 bases). CDR1 is MNHEY, CDR2 SMNVEV, per germline (reference sequence). Trimming took off 7 bases at V and 5 bases at J, with 19 bases between the two ends. The CDR3 totals 15 residues.

This chain joins TRBV18 and TRBJ1-4; D not resolved. This CDR3 contains 12 residues. Per the germline V gene, CDR1 is KGHSH and CDR2 is LQKENI. Trimming left V 3 bases short and J 4 bases short, with 3 bases between. CDR3 sequence: CASSPDNEKLFF. DNA of the CDR3: TGTGCCAGCTCACCGGATAATGAAAAACTGTTTTTT.

This clone was picked up one time. V is TRBV28 and J is TRBJ2-5; 8 bases are shared with TRBD1. From germline, CDR1 is MDHEN and CDR2 SYDVKM. CDR3 length equals 16 residues. The trim removed 8 bases at V and 5 bases at J, leaving 16 bases unmatched. This CDR3 is CASPPRFSGGIETQYF. The CDR3 DNA reads as TGTGCCAGCCCCCCCCGGTTCTCAGGGGGCATCGAGACCCAGTACTTC.

The chain links TRBV18 to TRBJ1-1; D is unresolved. Germline CDR1 and CDR2: KGHSH and LQKENI. Trimming left V 0 bases short and J 1 base short, with 9 bases between. This CDR3 is 15 amino acids long. CDR3 nucleotides: TGTGCCAGCTCACCACCCCGACACGAGAACACTGAAGCTTTCTTT. Its protein is CASSPPRHENTEAFF.

The chain uses TRBV7-2 and TRBJ1-5; TRBD1 is a possible D gene (6 bases). Deletions cut 4 bases from V and 5 bases from J, with 12 bases between. The length of the CDR3 is 14 residues. Germline assignment: CDR1 SGHTA and CDR2 FQGNSA. The CDR3: CASSSWAGDQPQHF. The CDR3 bases are TGTGCCAGCAGCTCGTGGGCAGGGGATCAGCCCCAGCATTTT.

The chain uses TRBV10-3 and TRBJ2-1, with TRBD2 matching 16 bases. The CDR3 spans 17 residues. CDR1 is ENHRY and CDR2 is SYGVKD in the germline V gene. The J segment lost 8 bases and the V segment lost 0 bases, leaving 4 bases of the junction unmatched. Here the CDR3 DNA reads TGTGCCATCAGTGAGTCGACGGGACTAGCGGGGGGGGATGAGCAGTTCTTC. Translated: CAISESTGLAGGDEQFF.

This sequence joins TRBV11-2 and TRBJ2-3, with D possibly matching TRBD2 (5 bases). Trimming pared 6 bases from V and 0 bases from J, leaving 16 bases between. The CDR3 is made up of 16 amino acids. Germline CDR1 reads SGHAT; CDR2 reads FQNNGV. The CDR3 bases are TGTGCCAGCAGTCTAGCAGGTAGACCTAGCACAGATACGCAGTATTTT. It translates to CASSLAGRPSTDTQYF.